This TCR beta chain comes out of a study of CXCR3-negative and CXCR3-positive naive CD8 T cells. UMI-labeled TRB cDNA libraries were prepared by 5' RACE. One entry per CDR3 protein, without DNA, is what TCRdb gives after re-calling the 5' RACE reads. The sample table includes some 130,000 distinct CDR3 sequences. Study conclusions and caveats: Surface CD5 was comparable between naive subsets; TCR strength was inferred from TRB CDR3 properties. The TRB CDR3s that CXCR3-positive naive cells carried were more hydrophobic than those of CXCR3-negative naive cells.

Notes on this clonotype: Its antigen is undetermined.

The CD45RO-CCR7+CD27+CD95- phenotype denoted naive CD8+ T cells. The CDR3 has 16 residues. The rearrangement links TRBV21-1 to TRBJ2-1; the D call of TRBD1 rests on TCRdb alone, since no DNA is present to check it. TRBV21-1 is reported as a pseudogene. The material sequenced was naive CXCR3- CD8+ T cells from blood. Noted subset: CD45RO-CCR7+CD27+CD95- naive CD8+ T cells lacking CXCR3 (TNR3-). The clonotype comes from a human donor in good health. Some clones in this sample may be carry-over from other donors' samples. CDR3 loop: CASNFIGQTPCNEQFF.